This entry concerns a single T cell receptor beta chain. Its antigen is as yet unknown. The data were obtained in a study of CD8 T cell repertoires and HIV-1 epitope variants. Study information: Each of Twenty-five Gag and Nef epitope peptides stimulated a separate culture. A 10-day culture received IL-2, IL-7 and IL-15 on days 3 and 7.

The protocol was immunoSEQ multiplex PCR, while the TCRdb copy is restricted to in-frame clones and leaves out a portion. The sample carries thousands of clones, about 65% recorded once. Germline V gene lookup returns CDR1 MDHEN and CDR2 SYDVKM. With 3 bases removed from V and 1 base from J, the gap between germline ends came to 3 bases. The CDR3 has 12 amino acids. Input material: cultured CD8+ T cells derived from PBMCs. This rearrangement joins TRBV28 to TRBJ1-1; D not resolved. This sequence originates from a male donor with HIV. The CDR3 coding sequence is TGTGCCAGCAGTTTTACGAACACTGAAGCTTTCTTT. This codes for CASSFTNTEAFF.